This is a list of T cell receptor beta chains from one sample in a study of CD8 T cells in cerebrospinal fluid in Alzheimer's disease. TCRdb reanalyzed the 10x single-cell sequencing reads, giving one entry per CDR3 protein sequence and no DNA. The ten top clones account for around 8%, within a sample of around 1,200 distinct CDR3 sequences. Sequences were obtained from cerebrospinal fluid. The source of these receptors is a human donor in good health. Each CDR3 is given with its conserved first and last residue. Each record gives: J gene, V gene, clone size, CDR3 protein. Some rows mark clone size as missing; the rest say once, few, many or name a class of expanded clone.

TRBJ1-1 TRBV12-3/TRBV12-4 medium-sized CASSVGRQNTEAFF
TRBJ2-5 TRBV6-6 large CASSRLGGASRQETQYF
TRBJ2-7 TRBV7-6 large CASSLGNGASYEQYF
TRBJ1-2 TRBV7-2 medium-sized CASSKDGGYVYGYTF
TRBJ1-1 TRBV2 large CASSVQGGGNTEAFF
TRBJ2-7 TRBV5-1 medium-sized CASSLTPTYEQYF
TRBJ1-1 TRBV7-8 large CASSPILGTEAFF
TRBJ1-5 TRBV19 medium-sized CASSIAPIQGYSNQPQHF
TRBJ2-7 TRBV28 large CASSLRGDSREQYF
TRBJ2-1 TRBV2 . CASSEDGSSYNEQFF
TRBJ1-5 TRBV2 medium-sized CASSGMGERGAIGISNQPQHF
TRBJ1-4 TRBV20-1 large CSAAGWDEKLFF
TRBJ2-2 TRBV9 large CASKSGLTGELFF
TRBJ1-4 TRBV5-1 . CASSWEAGQATNEKLFF
TRBJ1-2 TRBV6-2/TRBV6-3 medium-sized CASRHLKDGYTF
TRBJ1-1 TRBV12-3/TRBV12-4 medium-sized CASSTSQGEAFF
TRBJ2-3 TRBV10-3 medium-sized CAISVGGSTDTQYF
TRBJ2-7 TRBV6-5 large CASSYSYRSSYEQYF
TRBJ1-5 TRBV3-1 medium-sized CASSRQGLGNQPQHF
TRBJ1-1 TRBV7-2 large CASSLRPGNTEAFF
TRBJ2-1 TRBV3-1 medium-sized CASSQLSSGRAGNEQFF
TRBJ2-6 TRBV7-9 large CASSFAGLAGFTGANVLTF
TRBJ1-1 TRBV24-1 large CATSGRLGVTEAFF
TRBJ2-7 TRBV28 large CASSLAGTLASYEQYF
TRBJ1-6 TRBV20-1 medium-sized CSARQGYNSPLHF
TRBJ2-5 TRBV19 medium-sized CASSQLIQETQYF
TRBJ2-3 TRBV27 medium-sized CASSLGGATFTQYF
TRBJ2-2 TRBV18 large CASSTSHPGTHTGELFF
TRBJ2-7 TRBV27 medium-sized CASSLSGGLQRRGEQYF
TRBJ1-5 TRBV2 medium-sized CASSRTHLSQPQHF
TRBJ2-1 TRBV6-5 medium-sized CASSYRAGTNEQFF
TRBJ2-7 TRBV7-2 large CASSRQSYEQYF
TRBJ2-7 TRBV7-8 medium-sized CASSLRGHVEQYF
TRBJ2-4 TRBV5-1 large CASSSGVGNIQYF
TRBJ2-1 TRBV7-2 . CASKTSGYNEQFF
TRBJ2-3 TRBV4-3 large CASSRWTGPGTDTQYF
TRBJ1-6 TRBV20-1 medium-sized CSARDGSSYNSPLHF
TRBJ2-7 TRBV5-1 medium-sized CASSYDQFEQYF
TRBJ2-5 TRBV7-9 medium-sized CASSPRDRLVETQYF
TRBJ1-5 TRBV5-6 large CASSYLRGWANQPQHF
TRBJ1-2 TRBV7-2 large CASSAQTNYGYTF